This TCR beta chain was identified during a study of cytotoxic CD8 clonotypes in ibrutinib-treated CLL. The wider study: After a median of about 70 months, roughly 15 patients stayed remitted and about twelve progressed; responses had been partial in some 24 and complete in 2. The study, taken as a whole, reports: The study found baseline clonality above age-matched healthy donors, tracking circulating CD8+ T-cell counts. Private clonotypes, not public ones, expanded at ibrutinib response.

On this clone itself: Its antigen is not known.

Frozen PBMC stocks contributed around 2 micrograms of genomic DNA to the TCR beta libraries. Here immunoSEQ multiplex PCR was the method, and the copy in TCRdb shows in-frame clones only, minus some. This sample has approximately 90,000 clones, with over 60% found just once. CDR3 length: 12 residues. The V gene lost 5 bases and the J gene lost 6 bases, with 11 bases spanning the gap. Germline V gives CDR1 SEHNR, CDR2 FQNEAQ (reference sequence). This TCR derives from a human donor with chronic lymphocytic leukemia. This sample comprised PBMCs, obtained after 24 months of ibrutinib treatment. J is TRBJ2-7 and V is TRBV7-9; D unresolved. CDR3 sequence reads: CASSGQSLEQYF. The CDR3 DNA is TGTGCCAGCAGCGGTCAGTCCCTCGAGCAGTACTTC.